The clone carrying this T cell receptor beta chain has only one observation. Its specificity is unknown. The data stem from a study of cytomegalovirus exposure and HLA in healthy donors. Study-wide findings and caveats: Rarity held for most TCR sequences, but there were some public TCRs that occurred in many donors. Subsequent analysis of the 120 or so validation repertoires found a tendency for first-cohort TCR clusters to co-occur.

Sequencing was performed with immunoSEQ multiplex PCR; in TCRdb, only in-frame clones are kept and a portion is missing. The sample gives approximately 260,000 clones, approximately 86% of which show up once; roughly 1% is in the top ten. Sequenced sample: PBMCs. This TCR was sampled from a woman aged 18-35 years in good health and CMV-seronegative.

In nucleotides, the CDR3 is TGTGCCAGCAGCTTATGGACAGGAGGCTCACCCCTCCACTTT. Translating it yields CASSLWTGGSPLHF. The chain couples TRBV14 to TRBJ1-6; TRBD1 matches 7 bases. V lost 5 bases, J lost 10 bases, and 8 bases stayed unmatched. The CDR3 length is 14 residues. From germline, CDR1 is SGHDN and CDR2 FVKESK. Using reference TRBV14 and TRBJ1-6 for the parts outside the CDR3, the full variable domain is EAGVTQFPSHSVIEKGQTVTLRCDPISGHDNLYWYRRVMGKEIKFLLHFVKESKQDESGMPNNRFLAERTGGTYSTLKVQPAELEDSGVYFCASSLWTGGSPLHFGNGTRLTVT.